Following are 16 T cell receptor beta chains from one sample sequenced in a study of T cell changes during pregnancy in multiple sclerosis. Assay used: immunoSEQ multiplex PCR; TCRdb lists only in-frame clones, some missing. This table has about 9,500 clones, 83% appearing once. The sample in question was CD8+ T cells from peripheral blood mononuclear cells, obtained in the third trimester of pregnancy. Every receptor here comes from a female donor in good health, enrolled as a control in a pregnancy study.

The chain is built from TRBV7-9 and TRBJ1-4; tentatively, D is TRBD1 (6 bases). Germline assignment: CDR1 SEHNR and CDR2 FQNEAQ (reference sequence). The CDR3 is made up of 13 amino acids. Trimming removed 2 bases from V and 8 bases from J, with 9 bases in between. CDR3 DNA sequence: TGTGCCAGCAGCTTATACCAGGGGGAAAAACTGTTTTTT. It specifies CASSLYQGEKLFF.

CDR3 residues: CASSQEHSGSSYEQYF. As DNA, the CDR3 is TGTGCCAGCAGCCAAGAACATAGCGGGAGCTCCTACGAGCAGTACTTC. V is TRBV4-2 and J is TRBJ2-7; 9 bases agree with TRBD2. After removal of 0 bases from V and 0 bases from J, the junction contained 3 bases not matched to a gene. Germline CDR1 is LGHNA and CDR2 is YNFKEQ. This CDR3 spans 16 amino acids.

This chain uses TRBV29-1 with TRBJ1-1; tentatively, D is TRBD1 (6 bases). The germline CDR1 and CDR2 sequences are SQVTM and ANQGSEA. The V gene lost 4 bases and the J gene lost 1 base, with 10 bases spanning the gap. The CDR3 extends over 13 amino acids. The CDR3 bases are TGCAGCGTTGCGGGACACCCGAACACTGAAGCTTTCTTT. It is translated as CSVAGHPNTEAFF.

This CDR3 reads CASSEQATGGKNIQYF. The CDR3 DNA reads as TGTGCCAGCAGTGAACAAGCGACAGGCGGCAAAAACATTCAGTACTTC. V usage is TRBV6-1 and J usage is TRBJ2-4; D may be TRBD1 (6 bases). V lost 2 bases and J 3 bases, leaving 14 bases between the germline ends. CDR1 and CDR2 from the germline V gene are MNHNS and SASEGT. This CDR3 is built from 16 residues.

The CDR3 loop is CASSVQGAQETQYF. The CDR3 nucleotides read TGTGCCAGCAGCGTACAGGGGGCCCAAGAGACCCAGTACTTC. The chain uses TRBV9 and TRBJ2-5; 8 bases are a match to TRBD1. This CDR3 contains 14 residues. The V segment lost 1 base and the J segment 1 base; nucleotides outside the gene matches: 0. Looked up from germline, CDR1 is SGDLS and CDR2 is YYNGEE.

The gene calls are TRBV9 and TRBJ2-1; TRBD2 matches at 14 bases. Germline V gene lookup returns CDR1 SGDLS and CDR2 YYNGEE. J gave up 0 bases and V 3 bases, and 14 bases lay outside the gene matches. The CDR3 runs 21 residues. For the CDR3, the DNA is TGTGCCAGCAGCGATTCAGTCGGACTAGCGGGGGGTTCTAGCTCCTACAATGAGCAGTTCTTC. Protein sequence: CASSDSVGLAGGSSSYNEQFF.

This clone has only one observation. This chain uses TRBV6-1 with TRBJ1-5; possibly TRBD1 for D (5 bases). The ends were cut back, 8 bases at V and 0 bases at J, with 11 bases in the middle. Germline CDR1 is MNHNS and CDR2 is SASEGT. This CDR3 comprises 14 residues. The CDR3 DNA sequence: TGTGCCAGCGGCAGGGCATATAGCAATCAGCCCCAGCATTTT. As protein: CASGRAYSNQPQHF.

As concerns this clone: Germline and junction disagree at one end, which may indicate a read error. J is TRBJ2-7 and V is TRBV5-4; 14 bases align to TRBD2. CDR1 is SGHNT, CDR2 YYREEE, per germline (reference sequence). The CDR3 has 17 residues. The CDR3 DNA follows: TGTGCCAGCAGCTTGGGACTAGCGGGAGGGCCCTCCGACGAGCAGTACTTC. This gives the protein CASSLGLAGGPSDEQYF.

The chain's CDR3 is CASSLEPGYGSDTEAFF. CDR3 bases: TGTGCCAGCAGCTTAGAGCCAGGGTATGGGTCGGACACTGAAGCTTTCTTT. The chain joins TRBV11-2 to TRBJ1-1, with a possible D match to TRBD1 (5 bases). CDR1 is SGHAT, CDR2 FQNNGV, per germline. CDR3 length: 17 amino acids. The germline V and J ends were trimmed by 0 bases and 3 bases, with 17 bases remaining between them.

This chain uses TRBV28 with TRBJ2-3; TRBD2 is a possible D gene (6 bases). The ends were cut back, 3 bases at V and 4 bases at J, with 14 bases in the middle. CDR3 size: 15 residues. Per germline, CDR1 MDHEN and CDR2 SYDVKM. CDR3 amino acids: CASSFRIGSADTQYF. CDR3 bases: TGTGCCAGCAGTTTTCGGATCGGGAGCGCAGATACGCAGTATTTT.

The gene calls are TRBV30 and TRBJ2-7, with D unclear. V lost 3 bases to trimming and J lost 1 base, with 7 bases between them. CDR1 GTSNPN and CDR2 SVGIG come from the germline V gene (reference sequence). There are 12 residues in the CDR3. The CDR3 nucleotides are TGTGCCTGGAGGTACAGATCCTACGAGCAGTACTTC. It encodes CAWRYRSYEQYF.

This clone was recorded a few times. The genes are TRBV6-1 and TRBJ1-5; no clear D gene. V was shortened by 6 bases and J by 0 bases, with 9 bases between the two germline ends. The CDR3 totals 14 residues. Germline V lookup: CDR1 MNHNS, CDR2 SASEGT. The CDR3 here is CASSEGYSNQPQHF. The CDR3 bases are TGTGCCAGCAGCGAGGGATATAGCAATCAGCCCCAGCATTTT.

The chain recombines TRBV6-1 with TRBJ2-7, with TRBD2 matching over 12 bases. Germline values: CDR1 MNHNS, CDR2 SASEGT. The CDR3 is made up of 17 amino acids. V gave up 3 bases and J gave up 6 bases; unmatched junction bases: 12. This CDR3 reads CASSDRLAGAHVAEQYF. The DNA of the CDR3 is TGTGCCAGCAGTGACAGACTAGCGGGGGCCCACGTAGCCGAGCAGTACTTC.

The V gene is TRBV11-2, the J gene TRBJ2-1, with TRBD2 matching 8 bases. Germline-derived CDR1 and CDR2 are SGHAT and FQNNGV. This CDR3 comprises 16 residues. V lost 5 bases to trimming and J lost 8 bases; unmatched junction nucleotides: 14. CDR3 amino acids: CASSPRGATIQDEQFF. The CDR3, as DNA: TGTGCCAGCAGCCCGCGGGGGGCCACCATTCAGGATGAGCAGTTCTTC.

In the case of this clone: Mismatch with germline at one junction end may stem from a read error. Other DNA variants within this sample encode the same CDR3. This chain connects TRBV9 to TRBJ1-1, with 8 bases fitting TRBD1. From germline, CDR1 is SGDLS and CDR2 YYNGEE. This CDR3 is 16 amino acids long. The CDR3 reads CASSAWTGQGRTEAFF. The CDR3, as DNA: TGTGCCAGCAGCGCCTGGACAGGGCAAGGGCGGACTGAGGCTTTCTTT.

This rearrangement joins TRBV27 to TRBJ1-6; 7 nucleotides line up with TRBD1. CDR1 and CDR2 from the germline V gene are MNHEY and SMNVEV (reference sequence). The CDR3 is 15 residues long. The trim removed 6 bases at V and 7 bases at J, leaving 9 bases unmatched. In DNA form, the CDR3 reads TGTGCCAGCAGCGCGACAGGGATCGGGAATTCACCCCTCCACTTT. It translates to CASSATGIGNSPLHF.